This T cell receptor (beta chain) stems from a study of technical replicates of blood from a handful of donors. Profiled with immunoSEQ multiplex PCR; TCRdb holds only in-frame clones, not every one. The table records about 94,000 clones, around 95% of them present only once. Germline CDR1 reads SQVTM; CDR2 reads ANQGSEA. V dropped 7 bases and J dropped 7; count of bases not matched to a gene: 6. The CDR3 runs 14 residues. The clonotype comes from a human donor in good health. The chain carries TRBV29-1 and TRBJ2-2, with TRBD2 matching over 13 bases. The sequenced material came from T cells isolated from PBMCs. In nucleotides, the CDR3 is TGCAGCGGTTGGACTAGCGGGAGTATCGGGGAGCTGTTTTTT. Translation: CSGWTSGSIGELFF.